What follows are 9 T cell receptor beta chains derived from one specimen sequenced in a study of beta chain features in type 1 diabetes. Findings and limits, study-wide: Patients with Type 1 diabetes showed moderately but significantly shorter TCRB CDR3s in all four CD4+ subsets.

These receptors' targets are unknown. TCRB transcripts that were expressed got sequenced, as all of the isolated RNA had been reverse transcribed. Profiled with immunoSEQ multiplex PCR; TCRdb holds only in-frame clones, not every one. The table lists around 300,000 clones, approximately 15% of them singletons. The sample taken for sequencing was naive CD4+ T cells from blood. All receptors come from a man aged 18-30 years with type 1 diabetes.

This clone was found a few times. The J gene is TRBJ2-3, the V gene TRBV9, with D possibly matching TRBD2 (6 bases). Trimming cost V 4 bases and J 6 bases, with 21 bases left between them. CDR3 length: 16 residues. Germline CDR1 is SGDLS and CDR2 is YYNGEE. CDR3 sequence reads: CASSTTVRDSPDTQYF. The CDR3 coding sequence is TGTGCCAGCAGCACGACAGTCCGGGACTCGCCGGATACGCAGTATTTT.

The rearrangement joins TRBV6-1 to TRBJ2-5; weak D call: TRBD2 (6 bases). Looked up from germline, CDR1 is MNHNS and CDR2 is SASEGT. V lost 6 bases and J lost 4, with 9 bases in between. This CDR3 spans 12 amino acids. CDR3 protein: CASRSAGETQYF. Written as DNA, the CDR3 is TGTGCCAGCAGATCAGCGGGAGAGACCCAGTACTTC.

CDR3 nucleotides: TGTGCCAGTAAGGAGGACAGGCTTTCCTACGAGCAGTACTTC. Residues: CASKEDRLSYEQYF. The chain couples TRBV19 to TRBJ2-7; 7 bases are shared with TRBD1. J lost 1 base, V lost 7 bases, and 7 bases had no gene match. There are 14 residues in the CDR3. Per germline, CDR1 LNHDA and CDR2 SQIVND (reference sequence).

The chain links TRBV5-1 to TRBJ2-1, with 7 bases lining up with TRBD1. After removal of 2 bases from V and 8 bases from J, the junction contained 10 bases not matched to a gene. The CDR3 runs 15 residues. Germline-derived CDR1 and CDR2 are SGHRS and YFSETQ. The CDR3 is CASSFATGPPHEQFF. In nucleotides, the CDR3 is TGCGCCAGCAGCTTTGCGACAGGGCCTCCCCATGAGCAGTTCTTC.

The chain recombines TRBV7-2 with TRBJ2-4, with 8 bases fitting TRBD1. This CDR3 is built from 14 residues. Trimming took 3 bases from V and 12 from J; bases not matched to a gene: 10. The germline gives CDR1 SGHTA, CDR2 FQGNSA. CDR3 protein: CASSLNRGEGDQYF. The DNA of the CDR3 is TGTGCCAGCAGCTTGAACAGGGGGGAAGGGGATCAGTACTTC.

This clone was seen only a few times. V is TRBV5-4 and J is TRBJ2-7; D is uncertain. This CDR3 is built from 14 residues. V lost 3 bases, J lost 2 bases, and 12 bases lay in between. In germline, CDR1 is SGHNT, CDR2 YYREEE (reference sequence). CDR3 in DNA: TGTGCCAGCAGCTCTGGGCAGCAAACCTACGAGCAGTACTTC. It encodes CASSSGQQTYEQYF.

This clone was observed a few times. This chain connects TRBV15 to TRBJ1-1; weak D call: TRBD1 (5 bases). Deletions cut 0 bases from V and 5 bases from J, with 13 bases between. The CDR3 sequence is 15 residues long. Germline lookup yields CDR1 LNHNV and CDR2 YYDKDF (reference sequence). CDR3 coding DNA: TGTGCCACCAGCAGAGATCGGGGGTCGCGGACTGAAGCTTTCTTT. The encoded protein is CATSRDRGSRTEAFF. The full variable domain, completed using reference TRBV15 and TRBJ1-1, is DAMVIQNPRYQVTQFGKPVTLSCSQTLNHNVMYWYQQKSSQAPKLLFHYYDKDFNNEADTPDNFQSRRPNTSFCFLDIRSPGLGDTAMYLCATSRDRGSRTEAFFGQGTRLTVV.

The J gene is TRBJ2-1, the V gene TRBV15; TRBD2 agrees at 9 bases. The CDR3 covers 15 residues. Germline loops: CDR1 LNHNV, CDR2 YYDKDF (reference sequence). The V gene end was trimmed by 5 bases and the J gene end by 7 bases; junction bases not matched to a gene: 9. CDR3 in amino acids: CATSPRAGGENEQFF. The CDR3 region has the DNA TGTGCCACCAGCCCACGGGCGGGGGGGGAGAATGAGCAGTTCTTC.

The genes are TRBV4-3 and TRBJ1-6, with 8 bases matching TRBD1. Germline CDR1 LGHNA, CDR2 YSLEER. V lost 3 bases, J lost 5 bases, and 9 bases stayed unmatched. The CDR3 contains 17 residues. The chain's CDR3 is CASSHGLRTGNNSPLHF. The CDR3 DNA sequence: TGCGCCAGCAGCCACGGACTGAGGACAGGGAATAATTCACCCCTCCACTTT.